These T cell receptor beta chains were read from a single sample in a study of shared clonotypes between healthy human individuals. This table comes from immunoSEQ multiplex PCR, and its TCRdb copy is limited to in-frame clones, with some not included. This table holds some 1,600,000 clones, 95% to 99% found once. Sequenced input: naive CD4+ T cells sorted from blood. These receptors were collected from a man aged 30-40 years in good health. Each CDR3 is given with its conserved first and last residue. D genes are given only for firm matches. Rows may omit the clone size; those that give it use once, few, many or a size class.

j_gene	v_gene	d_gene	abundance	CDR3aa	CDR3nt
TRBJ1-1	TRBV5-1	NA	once	CASIAGIGRNTEAFF	TGCGCCAGCATCGCAGGCATAGGGAGGAACACTGAAGCTTTCTTT
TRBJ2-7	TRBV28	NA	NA	CASTLGGEYEQYF	TGTGCCAGCACTCTAGGGGGGGAGTACGAGCAGTACTTC
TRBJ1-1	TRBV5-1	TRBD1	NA	CASSPLSGQGNTEAFF	TGCGCCAGCAGCCCACTCTCGGGACAGGGAAACACTGAAGCTTTCTTT
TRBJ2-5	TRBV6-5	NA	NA	CASSYFRGRETQYF	TGTGCCAGCAGTTACTTCCGGGGGCGAGAGACCCAGTACTTC
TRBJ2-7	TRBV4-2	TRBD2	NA	CASSQGEGSLPYEQYF	TGTGCCAGCAGCCAAGGGGAGGGGTCACTTCCCTACGAGCAGTACTTC
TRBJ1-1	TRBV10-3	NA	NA	CAIRKGGTEAFF	TGTGCCATCCGGAAGGGGGGCACTGAAGCTTTCTTT
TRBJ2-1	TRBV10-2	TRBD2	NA	CASSERPSGLYNEQFF	TGCGCCAGCAGTGAGAGGCCTAGCGGGCTCTACAATGAGCAGTTCTTC
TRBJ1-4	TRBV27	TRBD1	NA	CASSTQTGTREKLFF	TGTGCCAGCAGTACCCAGACAGGGACTCGTGAAAAACTGTTTTTT
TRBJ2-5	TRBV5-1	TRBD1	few	CASSLFWIGQGQETQYF	TGCGCCAGCAGCTTGTTCTGGATCGGACAGGGCCAAGAGACCCAGTACTTC
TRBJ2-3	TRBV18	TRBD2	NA	CASSLAGVRDTQYF	TGTGCCAGCTCACTTGCGGGAGTGAGAGATACGCAGTATTTT
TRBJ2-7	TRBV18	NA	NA	CASSPPSSYEQYF	TGTGCCAGCTCACCACCCTCATCCTACGAGCAGTACTTC
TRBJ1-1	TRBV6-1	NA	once	CASSETLNTEAFF	TGTGCCAGCAGTGAGACATTGAACACTGAAGCTTTCTTT
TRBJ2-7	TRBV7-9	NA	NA	CASSSFLSREQYF	TGTGCCAGCAGCTCGTTCCTATCTCGGGAGCAGTACTTC
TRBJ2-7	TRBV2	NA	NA	CASSVREQYF	TGTGCCAGCAGTGTCCGTGAGCAGTACTTC
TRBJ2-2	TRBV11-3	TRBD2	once	CASSRRTSGGGELFF	TGTGCCAGCAGCCGCAGGACTAGCGGGGGTGGGGAGCTGTTTTTT
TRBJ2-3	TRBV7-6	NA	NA	CASSLGTASGDTQYF	TGTGCCAGCAGCTTGGGTACCGCCTCTGGGGATACGCAGTATTTT
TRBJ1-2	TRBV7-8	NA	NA	CASSFWTSPGGTNGYTF	TGTGCCAGCAGCTTCTGGACAAGCCCTGGTGGGACTAATGGCTACACCTTC
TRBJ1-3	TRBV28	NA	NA	CASSEPGPSSGNTIYF	TGTGCCAGCAGTGAGCCCGGGCCCTCCTCTGGAAACACCATATATTTT
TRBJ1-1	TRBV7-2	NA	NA	CASSLRTRSRWTEAFF	TGTGCCAGCAGCTTGAGAACCAGAAGCCGGTGGACTGAAGCTTTCTTT
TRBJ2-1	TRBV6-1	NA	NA	CASTDSFYNEQFF	TGTGCCAGCACTGACAGTTTCTACAATGAGCAGTTCTTC
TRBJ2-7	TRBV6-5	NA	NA	CASSYSWGSSYEQYF	TGTGCCAGCAGTTACTCTTGGGGGAGCTCCTACGAGCAGTACTTC
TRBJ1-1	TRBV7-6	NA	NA	CASSLRLNTEAFF	TGTGCCAGCAGCTTAAGGTTGAACACTGAAGCTTTCTTT
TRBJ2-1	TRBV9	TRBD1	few	CASSVGQGNNEQFF	TGTGCCAGCAGCGTAGGACAGGGCAACAATGAGCAGTTCTTC
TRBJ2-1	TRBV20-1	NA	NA	CSARRTAWEFF	TGCAGTGCTAGAAGGACAGCTTGGGAGTTCTTC
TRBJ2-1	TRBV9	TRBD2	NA	CASSVVAGDPNEQFF	TGTGCCAGCAGCGTAGTGGCGGGAGACCCCAATGAGCAGTTCTTC
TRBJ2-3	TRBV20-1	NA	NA	CSARADTQYF	TGCAGTGCCAGGGCAGATACGCAGTATTTT
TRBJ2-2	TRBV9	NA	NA	CASSVISRGDTGELFF	TGTGCCAGCAGCGTAATCTCCAGGGGTGACACCGGGGAGCTGTTTTTT
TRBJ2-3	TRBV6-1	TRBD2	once	CASSLGLAGDTQYF	TGTGCCAGCAGCCTCGGACTAGCGGGAGATACGCAGTATTTT
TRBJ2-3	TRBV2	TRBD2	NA	CASSGQSGINTQYF	TGTGCCAGCAGTGGCCAGAGCGGGATCAATACGCAGTATTTT
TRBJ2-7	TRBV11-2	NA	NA	CASSSVKGSYEQYF	TGTGCCAGCAGCTCCGTAAAGGGGAGTTACGAGCAGTACTTC
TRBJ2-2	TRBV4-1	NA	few	CASSQARGTGELFF	TGCGCCAGCAGCCAAGCAAGGGGCACCGGGGAGCTGTTTTTT
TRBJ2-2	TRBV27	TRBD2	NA	CASSFLAGGPTGELFF	TGTGCCAGCAGTTTTCTAGCGGGAGGGCCCACCGGGGAGCTGTTTTTT
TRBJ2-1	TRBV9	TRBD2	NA	CASSFRGTSGIHEQFF	TGTGCCAGCAGCTTTAGAGGGACTAGCGGGATTCATGAGCAGTTCTTC
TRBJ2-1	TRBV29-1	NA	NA	CSVFGKNSYNEQFF	TGCAGCGTTTTCGGAAAGAACTCCTACAATGAGCAGTTCTTC
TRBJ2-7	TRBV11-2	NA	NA	CATDPKELARSYEQYF	TGTGCTACCGACCCTAAAGAATTAGCGCGATCCTACGAGCAGTACTTC
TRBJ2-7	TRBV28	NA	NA	CASSLGAYEQYF	TGTGCCAGCAGTCTCGGGGCGTACGAGCAGTACTTC
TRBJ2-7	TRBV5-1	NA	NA	CASSLDGAPSYEQYF	TGCGCCAGCAGCTTGGACGGGGCACCGTCCTACGAGCAGTACTTC
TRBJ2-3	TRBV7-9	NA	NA	CASSRVGTDTQYF	TGTGCCAGCAGCCGAGTGGGGACAGATACGCAGTATTTT